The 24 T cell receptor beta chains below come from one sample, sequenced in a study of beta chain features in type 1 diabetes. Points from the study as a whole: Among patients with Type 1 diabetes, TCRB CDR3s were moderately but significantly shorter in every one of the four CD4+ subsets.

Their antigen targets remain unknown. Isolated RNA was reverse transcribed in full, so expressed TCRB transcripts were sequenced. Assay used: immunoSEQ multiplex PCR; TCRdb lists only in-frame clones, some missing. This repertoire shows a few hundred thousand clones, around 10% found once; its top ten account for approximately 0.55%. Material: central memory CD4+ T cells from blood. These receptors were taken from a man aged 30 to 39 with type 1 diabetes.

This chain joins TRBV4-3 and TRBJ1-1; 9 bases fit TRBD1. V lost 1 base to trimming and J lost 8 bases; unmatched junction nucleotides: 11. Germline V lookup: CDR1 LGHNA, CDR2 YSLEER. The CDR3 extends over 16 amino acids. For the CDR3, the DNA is TGCGCCAGCAGCCAAGCTCCCGGACAGGGGATCTTGGAAGCTTTCTTT. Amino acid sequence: CASSQAPGQGILEAFF.

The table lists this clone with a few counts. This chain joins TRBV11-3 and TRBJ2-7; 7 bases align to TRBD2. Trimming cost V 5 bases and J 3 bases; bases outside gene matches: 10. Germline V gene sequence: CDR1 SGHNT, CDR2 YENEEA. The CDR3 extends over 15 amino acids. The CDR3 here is CASSAAGTTDYEQYF. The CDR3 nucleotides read TGTGCCAGCAGCGCAGCCGGGACTACAGACTACGAGCAGTACTTC. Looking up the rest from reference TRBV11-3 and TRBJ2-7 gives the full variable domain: EAGVVQSPRYKIIEKKQPVAFWCNPISGHNTLYWYLQNLGQGPELLIRYENEEAVDDSQLPKDRFSAERLKGVDSTLKIQPAELGDSAVYLCASSAAGTTDYEQYFGPGTRLTVT.

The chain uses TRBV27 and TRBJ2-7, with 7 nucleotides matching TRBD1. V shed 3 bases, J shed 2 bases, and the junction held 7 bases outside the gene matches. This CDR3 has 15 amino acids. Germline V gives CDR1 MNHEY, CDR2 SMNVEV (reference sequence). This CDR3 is CASSFSTGLPYEQYF. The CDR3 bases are TGTGCCAGCAGTTTTTCGACAGGGCTTCCCTACGAGCAGTACTTC.

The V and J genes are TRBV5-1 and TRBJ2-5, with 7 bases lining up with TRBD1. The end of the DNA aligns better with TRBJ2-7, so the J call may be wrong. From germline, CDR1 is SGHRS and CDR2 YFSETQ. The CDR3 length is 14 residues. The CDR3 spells CASSRDRERNEQYF. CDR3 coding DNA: TGCGCCAGCAGCCGAGACAGGGAAAGAAACGAGCAGTACTTC.

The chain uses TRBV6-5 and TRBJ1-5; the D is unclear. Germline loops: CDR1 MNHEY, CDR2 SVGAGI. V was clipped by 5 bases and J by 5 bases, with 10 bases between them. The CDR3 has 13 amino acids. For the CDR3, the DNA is TGTGCCAGCAGTGAAGATTGGGATCAGCCCCAGCATTTT. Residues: CASSEDWDQPQHF.

CDR3 region: CASSPGQGIHEQYF. CDR3 bases: TGCGCCAGCAGCCCGGGACAGGGTATCCACGAGCAGTACTTC. V usage is TRBV5-1 and J usage is TRBJ2-7; 9 bases map to TRBD1. CDR1 is SGHRS, CDR2 YFSETQ, per germline. There are 14 residues in the CDR3. V trimming: 4 bases; J trimming: 5 bases; junction bases outside the gene matches: 7.

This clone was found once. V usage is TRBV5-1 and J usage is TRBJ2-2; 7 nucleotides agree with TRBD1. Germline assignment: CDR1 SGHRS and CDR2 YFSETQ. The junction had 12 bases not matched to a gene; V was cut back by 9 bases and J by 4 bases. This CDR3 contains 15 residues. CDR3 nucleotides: TGCGCCACCAGATTGACAGGGCACATCACCGGGGAGCTGTTTTTT. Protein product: CATRLTGHITGELFF.

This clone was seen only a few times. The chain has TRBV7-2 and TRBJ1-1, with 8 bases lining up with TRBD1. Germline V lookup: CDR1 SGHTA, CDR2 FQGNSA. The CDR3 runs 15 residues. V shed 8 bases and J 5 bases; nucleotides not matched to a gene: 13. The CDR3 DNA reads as TGTGCCAGCGCCCTCCGACCAGGACAGGGAACTGAAGCTTTCTTT. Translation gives CASALRPGQGTEAFF. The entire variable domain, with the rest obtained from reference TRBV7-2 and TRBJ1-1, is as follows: GAGVSQSPSNKVTEKGKDVELRCDPISGHTALYWYRQSLGQGLEFLIYFQGNSAPDKSGLPSDRFSAERTGGSVSTLTIQRTQQEDSAVYLCASALRPGQGTEAFFGQGTRLTVV.

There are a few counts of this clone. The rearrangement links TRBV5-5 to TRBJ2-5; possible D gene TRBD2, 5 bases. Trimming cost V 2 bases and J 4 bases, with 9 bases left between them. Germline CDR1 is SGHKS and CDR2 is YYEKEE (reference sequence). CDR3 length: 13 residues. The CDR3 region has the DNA TGTGCCAGCAGCTTTCGGGGTCCAGAGACCCAGTACTTC. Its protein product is CASSFRGPETQYF.

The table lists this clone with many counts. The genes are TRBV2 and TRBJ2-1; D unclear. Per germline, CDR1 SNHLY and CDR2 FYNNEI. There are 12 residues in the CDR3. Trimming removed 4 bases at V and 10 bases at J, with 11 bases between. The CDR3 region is CASSGVSGEQFF. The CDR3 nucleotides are TGTGCCAGCAGTGGGGTGTCTGGGGAGCAGTTCTTC.

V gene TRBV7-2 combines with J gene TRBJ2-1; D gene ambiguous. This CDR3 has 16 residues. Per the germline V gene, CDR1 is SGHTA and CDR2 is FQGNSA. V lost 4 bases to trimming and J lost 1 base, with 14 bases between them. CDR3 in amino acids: CASSSIATSSYNEQFF. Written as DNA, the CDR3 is TGTGCCAGCAGCTCCATAGCCACCAGTTCCTACAATGAGCAGTTCTTC.

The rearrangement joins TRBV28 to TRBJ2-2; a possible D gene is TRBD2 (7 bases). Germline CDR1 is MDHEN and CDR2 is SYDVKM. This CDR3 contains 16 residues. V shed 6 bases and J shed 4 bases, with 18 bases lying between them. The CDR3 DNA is TGTGCCAGCAGGCTGGGCCGGGGGGCTGGCACCGGGGAGCTGTTTTTT. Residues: CASRLGRGAGTGELFF.

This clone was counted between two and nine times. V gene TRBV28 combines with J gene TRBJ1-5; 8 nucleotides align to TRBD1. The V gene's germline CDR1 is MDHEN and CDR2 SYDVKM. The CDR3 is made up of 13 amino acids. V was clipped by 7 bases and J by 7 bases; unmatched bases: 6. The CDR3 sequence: CASTDRGRQPQHF. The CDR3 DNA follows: TGTGCCAGCACAGACAGGGGAAGGCAGCCCCAGCATTTT.

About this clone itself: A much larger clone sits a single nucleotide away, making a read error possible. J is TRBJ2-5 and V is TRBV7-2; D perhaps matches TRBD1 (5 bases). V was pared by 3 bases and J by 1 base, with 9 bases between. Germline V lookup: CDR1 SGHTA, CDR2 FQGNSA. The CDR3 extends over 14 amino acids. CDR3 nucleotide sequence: TGTGCCAGCAGCTTGGGGCAGACCCAAGAGACCCAGTACTTC. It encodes CASSLGQTQETQYF.

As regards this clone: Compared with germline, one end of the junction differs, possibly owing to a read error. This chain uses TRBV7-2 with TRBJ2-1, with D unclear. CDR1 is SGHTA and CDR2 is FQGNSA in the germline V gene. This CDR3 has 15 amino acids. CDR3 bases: TGCGCCAGCAGCCAAGACACAAACTCCTACAATGAGCAGTTCTTC. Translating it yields CASSQDTNSYNEQFF.

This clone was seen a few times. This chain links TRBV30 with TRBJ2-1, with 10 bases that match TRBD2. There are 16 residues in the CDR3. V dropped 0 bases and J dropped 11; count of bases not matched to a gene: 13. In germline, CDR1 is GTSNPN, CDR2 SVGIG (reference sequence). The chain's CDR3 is CAWSVPGTSVKGQQFF. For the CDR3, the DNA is TGTGCCTGGAGTGTACCCGGGACTAGCGTCAAAGGACAGCAGTTCTTC.

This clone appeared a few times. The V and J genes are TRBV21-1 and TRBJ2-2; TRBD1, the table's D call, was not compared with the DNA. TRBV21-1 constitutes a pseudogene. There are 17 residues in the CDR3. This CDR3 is CASSVQGERTDTGELFF. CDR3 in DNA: TGTGCCAGCAGCGTACAGGGGGAACGTACGGACACCGGGGAGCTGTTTTTT.

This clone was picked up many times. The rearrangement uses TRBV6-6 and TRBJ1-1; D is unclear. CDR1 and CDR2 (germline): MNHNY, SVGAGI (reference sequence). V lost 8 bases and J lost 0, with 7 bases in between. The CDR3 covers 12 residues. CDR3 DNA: TGTGCCAGCTCTGAGCTGAACACTGAAGCTTTCTTT. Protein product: CASSELNTEAFF.

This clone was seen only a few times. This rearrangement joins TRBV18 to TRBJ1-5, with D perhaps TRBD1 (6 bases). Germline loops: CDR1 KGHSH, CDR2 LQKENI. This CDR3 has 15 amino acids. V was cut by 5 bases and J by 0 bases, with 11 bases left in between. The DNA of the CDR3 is TGTGCCAGCTCATACGGACAGAGTAGCAATCAGCCCCAGCATTTT. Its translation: CASSYGQSSNQPQHF.

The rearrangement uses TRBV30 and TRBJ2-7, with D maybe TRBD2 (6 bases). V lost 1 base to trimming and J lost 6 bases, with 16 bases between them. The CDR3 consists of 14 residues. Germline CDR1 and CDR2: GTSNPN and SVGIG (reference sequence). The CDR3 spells CAWSGDSFLGEQYF. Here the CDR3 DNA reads TGTGCCTGGAGTGGGGACTCGTTCCTTGGCGAGCAGTACTTC.

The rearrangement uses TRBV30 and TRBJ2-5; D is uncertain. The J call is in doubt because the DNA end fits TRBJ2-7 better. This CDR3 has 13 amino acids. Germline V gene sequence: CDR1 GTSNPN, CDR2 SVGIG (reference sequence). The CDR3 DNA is TGTGCCTGGAGTGTTGTCCCCTCGGGCGAGCAGTACTTC. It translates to CAWSVVPSGEQYF.

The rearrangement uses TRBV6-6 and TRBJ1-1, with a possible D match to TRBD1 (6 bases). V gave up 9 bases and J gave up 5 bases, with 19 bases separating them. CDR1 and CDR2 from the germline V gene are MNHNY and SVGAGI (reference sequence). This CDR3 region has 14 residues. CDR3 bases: TGTGCCAGTTTACCCACAGGGACATCTACTGAAGCTTTCTTT. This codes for CASLPTGTSTEAFF.

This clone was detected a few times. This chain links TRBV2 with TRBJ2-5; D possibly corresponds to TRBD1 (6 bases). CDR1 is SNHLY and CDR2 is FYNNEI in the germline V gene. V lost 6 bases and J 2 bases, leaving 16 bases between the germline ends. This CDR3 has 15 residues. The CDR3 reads CASSDRGQQQETQYF. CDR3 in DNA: TGTGCCAGCAGCGACCGTGGACAGCAGCAAGAGACCCAGTACTTC.

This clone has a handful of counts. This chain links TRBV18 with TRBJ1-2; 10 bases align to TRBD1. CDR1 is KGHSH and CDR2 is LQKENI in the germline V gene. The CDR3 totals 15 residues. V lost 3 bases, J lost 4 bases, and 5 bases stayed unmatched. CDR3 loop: CASSPDRGLVYGYTF. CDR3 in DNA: TGTGCCAGCTCACCCGACAGGGGGCTTGTCTATGGCTACACCTTC.